This T cell receptor (beta chain) was obtained from a study of CD8 T cells in Susac syndrome. In contrast to the negatively isolated CD8+ and CD4+ T cells, TEMRA cells were FACS-enriched. RNA totalling roughly 0.5 to 1 ug underwent reverse transcription with random hexamers. TCRdb called the immunoSEQ multiplex PCR reads again in MiXCR, with one record for every CDR3 protein. The table includes about 71,000 distinct CDR3 sequences, just over 95% detected once. The V and J ends lost 3 bases and 8 bases respectively, with 15 bases between them. Germline CDR1 reads DFQATT; CDR2 reads SNEGSKA (reference sequence). This CDR3 region has 13 residues.

This clonotype originated in a human donor with multiple sclerosis. The chain has TRBV20-1 and TRBJ2-3, with D tentatively TRBD2 (7 bases). The source material was CD4+ T cells from PBMCs. The CDR3: CSARVTGGRTQYF. CDR3 in DNA: TGCAGTGCTAGGGTGACGGGGGGCCGTACGCAGTATTTT.